This T cell receptor (beta chain) stems from a study of blood T cell repertoires in COVID-19. This clone appeared a single time. Generated by immunoSEQ multiplex PCR, the TCRdb table keeps only in-frame clones and is missing some. The sample yields around 200,000 clones, 70% to 85% seen once. The V end was cut by 0 bases, the J end by 7 bases, with 7 bases between. Germline V CDR1 and CDR2: LGHNA, YNFKEQ. This CDR3 has 12 amino acids. The J gene is TRBJ2-7, the V gene TRBV4-2; possibly TRBD2 for D (6 bases). The sequence derives from a human donor in a cohort sampled during active COVID-19. What was sequenced was peripheral blood. The CDR3 is CASSQDGGEQYF. The CDR3 bases are TGTGCCAGCAGCCAAGATGGGGGGGAGCAGTACTTC.